This record looks at one TCR beta chain sequence and its context. The data were taken from a study of OX40 agonist ivuxolimab in advanced cancers. As for the study in general: Partial responses were achieved by three patients: one hepatocellular carcinoma, two cutaneous melanoma.

Trimming took off 0 bases at V and 7 bases at J, with 12 bases between the two ends. From germline, CDR1 is LNHDA and CDR2 SQIVND (reference sequence). This CDR3 is 14 amino acids long. The assay was immunoSEQ multiplex PCR, and TCRdb's table has in-frame clones only and misses some. The data show over 55,000 clones, 65% to 90% seen once. The TCR comes from an adult with an advanced solid tumor such as melanoma, head and neck, liver or kidney cancer. V gene TRBV19 combines with J gene TRBJ1-2; a possible D gene is TRBD1 (5 bases). Sequences were derived from CD4+ or CD8+ T cells sorted from blood, sampled in a trial of the OX40 agonist ivuxolimab. The DNA for the CDR3 is TGTGCCAGTAGTATAGACAGGGTAGCGCGTGGCTACACCTTC. Translated, it gives CASSIDRVARGYTF. The full variable domain, completed using reference TRBV19 and TRBJ1-2, is DGGITQSPKYLFRKEGQNVTLSCEQNLNHDAMYWYRQDPGQGLRLIYYSQIVNDFQKGDIAEGYSVSREKKESFPLTVTSAQKNPTAFYLCASSIDRVARGYTFGSGTRLTVV.